Listed below are T cell receptor beta chains from one sample, sequenced in a study of shared clonotypes between healthy human individuals. Profiled with immunoSEQ multiplex PCR; TCRdb holds only in-frame clones, not every one. The sample lists around 2,100,000 clones, approximately 94% occurring once. The sequenced sample consisted of naive CD8+ T cells sorted from blood. These receptors all come from a man aged 18 to 30 in good health. CDR3s include the opening cysteine and the closing phenylalanine or tryptophan. A D gene is named only where the DNA matches it firmly. Size is omitted from some rows. Given values are once, few, many or a class for expanded clones.

j_gene | d_gene | abundance | v_gene | len | CDR3nt | CDR3aa
TRBJ1-5 | NA | once | TRBV12-5 | 19 | TGTGCTAGTGGTTTGGTATCCCTCCAGCGACAGGCAAGCAATCAGCCCCAGCATTTT | CASGLVSLQRQASNQPQHF
TRBJ1-5 | NA | NA | TRBV23-1 | 16 | TGCGCCAGCAGTCAATTCGAGGGCCCTAGCAATCAGCCCCAGCATTTT | CASSQFEGPSNQPQHF
TRBJ2-7 | NA | NA | TRBV5-4 | 15 | TGTGCCAGCAGCTCGCCGGGACTTACCAACTACGAGCAGTACTTC | CASSSPGLTNYEQYF
TRBJ2-7 | NA | NA | TRBV10-3 | 13 | TGTGCCACCCGGGACACGACTTTCTACGAGCAGTACTTC | CATRDTTFYEQYF
TRBJ2-7 | NA | once | TRBV4-1 | 17 | TGCGCCAGCAGCCAAGTGACAGCGCCAGCACGAACCTACGAGCAGTACTTC | CASSQVTAPARTYEQYF
TRBJ2-7 | TRBD1 | NA | TRBV28 | 15 | TGTGCCAGCAGTCCCCCGACAGGGGGCCGGTACGAGCAGTACTTC | CASSPPTGGRYEQYF
TRBJ2-7 | NA | NA | TRBV29-1 | 12 | TGCAGCGTTGAACTTCGCGACTACGAGCAGTACTTC | CSVELRDYEQYF
TRBJ2-3 | TRBD1 | NA | TRBV6-5 | 14 | TGTGCCAGCAGGTGGGGACAGGGCACAGATACGCAGTATTTT | CASRWGQGTDTQYF
TRBJ2-2 | NA | NA | TRBV2 | 13 | TGTGCCAGCAGTGAACCAAGCCCCGGGGAGCTGTTTTTT | CASSEPSPGELFF
TRBJ2-1 | TRBD2 | NA | TRBV5-6 | 15 | TGTGCCAGCAGTTTTGAGACTAGCGGGAGGAATGAGCAGTTCTTC | CASSFETSGRNEQFF
TRBJ2-7 | TRBD2 | NA | TRBV10-2 | 14 | TGCGCCAGCAGTGAGAGCGGGAGTGCATACGAGCAGTACTTC | CASSESGSAYEQYF
TRBJ2-2 | NA | NA | TRBV4-1 | 15 | TGCGCCAGCAGCCCGGCTGCAGGGTCCCACGGGGAGCTGTTTTTT | CASSPAAGSHGELFF
TRBJ2-2 | NA | NA | TRBV18 | 16 | TGTGCCAGCTCACCACGGGGTGGTAGCGACACCGGGGAGCTGTTTTTT | CASSPRGGSDTGELFF
TRBJ2-7 | TRBD2 | NA | TRBV5-1 | 15 | TGCGCCAGCAGGGAGGGACTAGCGGGAGTTTACGAGCAGTACTTC | CASREGLAGVYEQYF
TRBJ2-3 | NA | NA | TRBV6-6 | 14 | TGTGCCAGCAGTCCCCGTCCCCCCACAGATACGCAGTATTTT | CASSPRPPTDTQYF
TRBJ2-3 | TRBD2 | NA | TRBV19 | 16 | TGTGCCAGTAGTATAGACCTAGCGGGAGGAACAGATACGCAGTATTTT | CASSIDLAGGTDTQYF
TRBJ2-7 | TRBD2 | NA | TRBV7-9 | 15 | TGTGCCAGCAGCTCAGGGACTAGCGTACCCTACGAGCAGTACTTC | CASSSGTSVPYEQYF
TRBJ2-7 | NA | NA | TRBV10-2 | 13 | TGCGCCAGCAGTGAGTCAGAAGCCTACGAGCAGTACTTC | CASSESEAYEQYF
TRBJ2-7 | NA | NA | TRBV19 | 12 | TGTGCCAGTGGACCACAGGGTTACGAGCAGTACTTC | CASGPQGYEQYF
TRBJ1-2 | TRBD1 | NA | TRBV27 | 14 | TGTGCCAGCAGTTTAATGCAGGGGGGCTATGGCTACACCTTC | CASSLMQGGYGYTF
TRBJ2-1 | NA | NA | TRBV11-2 | 14 | TGTGCCAGCCACTCCGGGACGTCCTACAATGAGCAGTTCTTC | CASHSGTSYNEQFF
TRBJ2-7 | NA | NA | TRBV5-1 | 12 | TGCGCCAGCAGCCTACCCTCTTGGGAGCAGTACTTC | CASSLPSWEQYF
TRBJ1-4 | NA | once | TRBV5-5 | 13 | TGTGCCAGCAGCTTGGGGCTTAATGAAAAACTGTTTTTT | CASSLGLNEKLFF
TRBJ2-3 | NA | NA | TRBV7-6 | 18 | TGTGCCAGCAGCTTAGAGTCGACTAGTTCTTACTACACAGATACGCAGTATTTT | CASSLESTSSYYTDTQYF
TRBJ2-3 | NA | NA | TRBV2 | 15 | TGTGCCAGCAGTCAGACAGGGAGGGGGACAGATACGCAGTATTTT | CASSQTGRGTDTQYF
TRBJ1-1 | NA | NA | TRBV6-5 | 12 | TGTGCCAGCAGTGGCGGGAACACTGAAGCTTTCTTT | CASSGGNTEAFF
TRBJ1-1 | NA | NA | TRBV6-6 | 15 | TGTGCCAGCAGCCTAGCGCGTGGGGGCGGAACTGAAGCTTTCTTT | CASSLARGGGTEAFF
TRBJ2-5 | NA | NA | TRBV28 | 13 | TGTGCCAGCAGCCGACTAGTGCCAGAGACCCAGTACTTC | CASSRLVPETQYF
TRBJ1-6 | NA | NA | TRBV7-9 | 15 | TGTGCCAGCAGTGATACCGACAGCTATAATTCACCCCTCCACTTT | CASSDTDSYNSPLHF
TRBJ1-6 | NA | NA | TRBV28 | 16 | TGTGCCAGCAGTTTACGGAGGGCTAAGCCCCATTCACCCCTCCACTTT | CASSLRRAKPHSPLHF
TRBJ2-1 | TRBD2 | NA | TRBV7-9 | 13 | TGTGCCAGCAGCCTTGGACTAGCGGGGGGACCGTTCTTC | CASSLGLAGGPFF
TRBJ2-7 | NA | NA | TRBV5-6 | 14 | TGTGCCAGCAGCTTGTGGGGGAGTCTCCACGAGCAGTACTTC | CASSLWGSLHEQYF
TRBJ2-5 | TRBD2 | NA | TRBV4-1 | 15 | TGCGCCAGCAGCGGACTAGCGGGAGAGGAGGAGACCCAGTACTTC | CASSGLAGEEETQYF
TRBJ2-5 | TRBD2 | NA | TRBV27 | 16 | TGTGCCAGCAGCCCTGGACTAGCGGGACCTCCAGAGACCCAGTACTTC | CASSPGLAGPPETQYF
TRBJ2-7 | NA | NA | TRBV5-6 | 14 | TGTGCCAGCAGCTTGGGACTGGTTCGGGACGAGCAGTACTTC | CASSLGLVRDEQYF
TRBJ2-7 | NA | NA | TRBV19 | 14 | TGTGCCAGTAGTATCGCCGAGAGCTCCTACGAGCAGTACTTC | CASSIAESSYEQYF
TRBJ2-3 | TRBD2 | NA | TRBV4-3 | 15 | TGCGCCAGCAGCCTTGCGGGAGGGACTACAGATACGCAGTATTTT | CASSLAGGTTDTQYF
TRBJ1-5 | NA | NA | TRBV5-5 | 15 | TGTGCCAGCAGCTTGTTGGGGGCGTGGGGTCAGCCCCAGCATTTT | CASSLLGAWGQPQHF
TRBJ1-4 | NA | NA | TRBV12-2 | 15 | TGTGCAAGTCGCCCGGGGACGGAACTAAATGAAAAACTGTTTTTT | CASRPGTELNEKLFF
TRBJ2-7 | TRBD1 | NA | TRBV9 | 15 | TGTGCCAGCAGCGTAGCAGGGGGTATAGGCTACGAGCAGTACTTC | CASSVAGGIGYEQYF
TRBJ2-2 | TRBD1 | NA | TRBV11-3 | 16 | TGTGCCAGCAGCCTCAGGGACAGTTCTACCAACGGGGAGCTGTTTTTT | CASSLRDSSTNGELFF
TRBJ2-1 | NA | NA | TRBV15 | 10 | TGTGCCACTGGGGGTAATGAGCAGTTCTTC | CATGGNEQFF
TRBJ1-4 | NA | NA | TRBV29-1 | 13 | TGCAGCGCGAAAGGGGAAGGTGTGGAAAAACTGTTTTTT | CSAKGEGVEKLFF
TRBJ1-2 | NA | few | TRBV4-3 | 14 | TGCGCCAGCAGCCCGGGACTCTCGGACTATGGCTACACCTTC | CASSPGLSDYGYTF
TRBJ2-3 | TRBD1 | NA | TRBV27 | 14 | TGTGCCAGCAGTTTATGGACAGGGGAAGATACGCAGTATTTT | CASSLWTGEDTQYF